The sample holds many counts of the clone carrying this T cell receptor beta chain. What it binds is not known. From germline, CDR1 is SGHTA and CDR2 FQGNSA. This CDR3 is built from 15 residues. V gave up 3 bases and J gave up 4 bases; unmatched junction bases: 2. The data originate from a study of T cells after yellow fever vaccination. Study-level information: SMART-Seq v4 Ultra Low Input handled preparation of low-cell-number fractions. Study results and limitations: Only a small proportion of the clonotypes turned up in both the CD4 and the CD8 compartments, likely arising from convergent recombination. Clones from primary vaccination mostly reappeared after the booster (roughly 95% CD4, approximately 86% CD8).

TCRdb reprocessed the 5' RACE reads via MiXCR and lists one record per CDR3 protein. The table lists over 110,000 distinct CDR3 sequences, about 7.7% of them singletons, with under 0.85% in the top ten. The chain carries TRBV7-2 and TRBJ2-2, with TRBD2 identical over 10 bases. The source material was CD4+ T cells sorted from PBMCs, sampled 5 days after the yellow fever booster vaccination. The TCR originated in a man under 40 who received the YFV17D yellow fever vaccine. The CDR3 region is CASSLVAGGTGELFF. The CDR3 DNA reads TGTGCCAGCAGCTTGGTAGCGGGGGGCACCGGGGAGCTGTTTTTT.